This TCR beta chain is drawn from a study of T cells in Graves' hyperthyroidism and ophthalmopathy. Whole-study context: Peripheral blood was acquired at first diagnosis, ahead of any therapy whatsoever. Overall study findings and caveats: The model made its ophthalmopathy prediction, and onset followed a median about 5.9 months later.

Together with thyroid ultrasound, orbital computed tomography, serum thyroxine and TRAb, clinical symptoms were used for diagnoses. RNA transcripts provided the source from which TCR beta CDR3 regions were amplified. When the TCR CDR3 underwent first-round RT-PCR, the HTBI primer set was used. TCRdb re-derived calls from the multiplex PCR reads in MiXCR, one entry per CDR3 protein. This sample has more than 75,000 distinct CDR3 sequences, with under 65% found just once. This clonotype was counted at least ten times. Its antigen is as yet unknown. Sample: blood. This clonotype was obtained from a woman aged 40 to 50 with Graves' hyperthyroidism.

The CDR3 DNA reads TGTGCCAGCAGCTTAAGGGGGAGGAACACCGGGGAGCTGTTTTTT. Residues: CASSLRGRNTGELFF. J is TRBJ2-2 and V is TRBV5-6; maybe TRBD1 (6 bases). This CDR3 has 15 residues. Germline assignment: CDR1 SGHDT and CDR2 YYEEEE. Trimming removed 2 bases from V and 1 base from J, with 9 bases in between. Together with reference TRBV5-6 and TRBJ2-2, the CDR3 gives the full variable domain: DAGVTQSPTHLIKTRGQQVTLRCSPKSGHDTVSWYQQALGQGPQFIFQYYEEEERQRGNFPDRFSGHQFPNYSSELNVNALLLGDSALYLCASSLRGRNTGELFFGEGSRLTVL.